This entry features one TCR beta chain sequence. Its cognate antigen is unknown. V was clipped by 3 bases and J by 4 bases, with 12 bases between them. Germline CDR1 LGHDT, CDR2 YNNKEL (reference sequence). The CDR3 is made up of 14 amino acids. Amplified TCR beta CDR3 regions were obtained using RNA transcripts as template. Second-round multiplex PCR came after first-round RT-PCR with HTBI primers. TCRdb reanalysed the multiplex PCR reads using MiXCR and keeps one entry per CDR3 protein. The repertoire consists of 350,000 to 450,000 distinct CDR3 sequences, with roughly 18% occurring once and the leading ten covering 1.6%. CAS ≥3, NOSPECS ≥4, moderate-to-severe activity and duration under 3 months marked donors with ophthalmopathy. The diagnosis was founded upon clinical symptoms, serum thyroxine, TRAb, thyroid ultrasound and orbital computed tomography. This sample is part of a study of Graves' ophthalmopathy and Graves' hyperthyroidism.

Study conclusions and caveats: Appearing in blood as well were most expanded thyroid clonotypes above 0.001 frequency. The model reached 55% to 71% sensitivity and roughly 72% specificity for predicting ophthalmopathy progression.

The specimen sequenced was peripheral blood. This TCR came from a woman younger than 30 with Graves' ophthalmopathy. This chain links TRBV3-1 with TRBJ1-1; D gene ambiguous. CDR3 in DNA: TGTGCCAGCAGCCATTTGGGTGCCGGCACTGAAGCTTTCTTT. This translates into CASSHLGAGTEAFF. The whole variable domain, filled in from reference TRBV3-1 and TRBJ1-1, reads DTAVSQTPKYLVTQMGNDKSIKCEQNLGHDTMYWYKQDSKKFLKIMFSYNNKELIINETVPNRFSPKSPDKAHLNLHINSLELGDSAVYFCASSHLGAGTEAFFGQGTRLTVV.